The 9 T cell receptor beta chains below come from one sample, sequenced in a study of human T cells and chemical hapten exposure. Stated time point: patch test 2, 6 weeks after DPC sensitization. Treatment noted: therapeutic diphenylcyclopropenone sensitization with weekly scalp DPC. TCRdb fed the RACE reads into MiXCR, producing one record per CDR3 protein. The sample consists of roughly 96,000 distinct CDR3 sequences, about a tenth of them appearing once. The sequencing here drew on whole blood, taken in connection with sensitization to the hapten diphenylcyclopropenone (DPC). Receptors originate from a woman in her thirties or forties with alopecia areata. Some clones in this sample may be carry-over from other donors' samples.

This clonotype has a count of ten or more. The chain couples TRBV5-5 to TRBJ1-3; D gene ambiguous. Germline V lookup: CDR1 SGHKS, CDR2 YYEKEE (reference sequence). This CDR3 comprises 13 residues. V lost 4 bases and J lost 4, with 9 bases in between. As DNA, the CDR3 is TGTGCCAGCAGCAACCCTCAGGGAAACACCATATATTTT. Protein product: CASSNPQGNTIYF.

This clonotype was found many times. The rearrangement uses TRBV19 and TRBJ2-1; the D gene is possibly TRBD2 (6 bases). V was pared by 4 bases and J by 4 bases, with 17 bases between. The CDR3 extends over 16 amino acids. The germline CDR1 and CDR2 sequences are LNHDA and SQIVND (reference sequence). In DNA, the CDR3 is TGTGCCAGTAGTACCACCGGCGGGGCACGGTACAATGAGCAGTTCTTC. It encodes CASSTTGGARYNEQFF.

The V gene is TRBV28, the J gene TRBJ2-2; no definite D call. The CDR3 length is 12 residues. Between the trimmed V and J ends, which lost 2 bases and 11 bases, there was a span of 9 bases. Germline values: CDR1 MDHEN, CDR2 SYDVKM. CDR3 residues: CASSLQTRELFF. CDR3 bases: TGTGCCAGCAGTTTACAGACCCGCGAGCTGTTTTTT. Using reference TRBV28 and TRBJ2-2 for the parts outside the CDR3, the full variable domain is DVKVTQSSRYLVKRTGEKVFLECVQDMDHENMFWYRQDPGLGLRLIYFSYDVKMKEKGDIPEGYSVSREKKERFSLILESASTNQTSMYLCASSLQTRELFFGEGSRLTVL.

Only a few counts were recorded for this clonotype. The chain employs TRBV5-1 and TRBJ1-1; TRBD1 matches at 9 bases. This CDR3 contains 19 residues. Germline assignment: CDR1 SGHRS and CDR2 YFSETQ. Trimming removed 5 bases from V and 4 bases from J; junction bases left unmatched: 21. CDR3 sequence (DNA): TGCGCCAGCAGAAAGAATAAGTACCGGACAGGGGCGTCGATCACTGAAGCTTTCTTT. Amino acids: CASRKNKYRTGASITEAFF.

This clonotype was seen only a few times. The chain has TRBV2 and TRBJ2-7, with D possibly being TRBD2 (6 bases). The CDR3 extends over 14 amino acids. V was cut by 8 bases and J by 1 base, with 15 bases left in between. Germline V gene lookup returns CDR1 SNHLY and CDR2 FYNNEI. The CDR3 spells CASRGGTESYEQYF. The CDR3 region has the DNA TGTGCCAGCCGTGGGGGGACGGAGTCCTACGAGCAGTACTTC.

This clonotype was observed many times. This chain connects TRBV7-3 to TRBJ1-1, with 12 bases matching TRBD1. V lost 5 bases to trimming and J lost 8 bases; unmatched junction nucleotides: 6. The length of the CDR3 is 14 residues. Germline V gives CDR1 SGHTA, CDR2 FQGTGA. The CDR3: CASSLGQGAAEAFF. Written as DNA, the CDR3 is TGTGCCAGCAGCCTGGGACAGGGGGCAGCGGAAGCTTTCTTT.

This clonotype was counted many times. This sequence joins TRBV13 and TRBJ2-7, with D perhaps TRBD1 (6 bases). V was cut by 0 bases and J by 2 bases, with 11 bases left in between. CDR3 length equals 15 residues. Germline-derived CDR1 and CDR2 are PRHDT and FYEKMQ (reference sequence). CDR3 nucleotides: TGTGCCAGCAGCTTAGGAGTGGGGGCTACCTACGAGCAGTACTTC. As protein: CASSLGVGATYEQYF. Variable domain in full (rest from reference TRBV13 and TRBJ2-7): AAGVIQSPRHLIKEKRETATLKCYPIPRHDTVYWYQQGPGQDPQFLISFYEKMQSDKGSIPDRFSAQQFSDYHSELNMSSLELGDSALYFCASSLGVGATYEQYFGPGTRLTVT.

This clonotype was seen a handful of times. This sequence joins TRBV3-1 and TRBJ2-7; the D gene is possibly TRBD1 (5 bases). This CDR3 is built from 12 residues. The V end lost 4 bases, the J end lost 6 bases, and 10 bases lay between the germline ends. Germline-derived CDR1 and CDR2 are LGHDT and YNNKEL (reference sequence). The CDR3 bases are TGTGCCAGCAGCCTCCAGGGATCCGAGCAGTACTTC. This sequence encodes CASSLQGSEQYF.

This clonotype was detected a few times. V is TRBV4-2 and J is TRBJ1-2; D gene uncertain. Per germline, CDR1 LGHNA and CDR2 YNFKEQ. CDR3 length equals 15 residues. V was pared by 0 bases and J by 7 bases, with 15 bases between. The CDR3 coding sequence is TGTGCCAGCAGCCAAGAGGTCGGCCGATCGGGTGGCTACACCTTC. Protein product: CASSQEVGRSGGYTF.